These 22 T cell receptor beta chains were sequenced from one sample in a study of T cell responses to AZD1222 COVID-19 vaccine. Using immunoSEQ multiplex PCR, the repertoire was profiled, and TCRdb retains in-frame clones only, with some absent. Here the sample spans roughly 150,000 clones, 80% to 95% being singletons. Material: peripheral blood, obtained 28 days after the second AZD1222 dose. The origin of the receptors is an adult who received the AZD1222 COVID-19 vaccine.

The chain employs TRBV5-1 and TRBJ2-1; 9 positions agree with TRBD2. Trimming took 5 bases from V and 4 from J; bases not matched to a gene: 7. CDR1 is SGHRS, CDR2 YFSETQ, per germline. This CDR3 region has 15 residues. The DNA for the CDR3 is TGCGCCAGCAGTTCCCTGACTAGCGGTTACAATGAGCAGTTCTTC. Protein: CASSSLTSGYNEQFF.

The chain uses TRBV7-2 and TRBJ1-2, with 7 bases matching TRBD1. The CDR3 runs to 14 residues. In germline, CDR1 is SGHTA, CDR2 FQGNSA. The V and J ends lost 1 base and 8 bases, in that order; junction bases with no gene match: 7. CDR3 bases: TGTGCCAGCAGCTTAGTCGGACAGGACGTGGGCTACACCTTC. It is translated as CASSLVGQDVGYTF.

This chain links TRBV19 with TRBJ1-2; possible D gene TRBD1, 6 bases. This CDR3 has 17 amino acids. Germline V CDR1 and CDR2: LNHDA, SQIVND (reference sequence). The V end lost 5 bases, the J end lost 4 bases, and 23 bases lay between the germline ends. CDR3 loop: CASSRTVPEVGPYGYTF. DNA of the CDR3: TGTGCCAGTAGTCGGACAGTGCCAGAAGTGGGACCCTATGGCTACACCTTC.

The CDR3 DNA reads TGTGCCAGCAGTTTAGTTACTAGGACAGGGATCCCCCATCAGCCCCAGCATTTT. It specifies CASSLVTRTGIPHQPQHF. The chain is built from TRBV28 and TRBJ1-5; TRBD1 matches 8 bases. Looked up from germline, CDR1 is MDHEN and CDR2 is SYDVKM. Trimming took 2 bases from V and 5 from J; bases not matched to a gene: 14. CDR3 length: 18 amino acids.

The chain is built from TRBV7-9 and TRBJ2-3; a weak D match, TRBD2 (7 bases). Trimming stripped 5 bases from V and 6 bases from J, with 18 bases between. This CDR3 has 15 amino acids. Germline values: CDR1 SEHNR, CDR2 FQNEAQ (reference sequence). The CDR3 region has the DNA TGTGCCAGCAGCGACACGCTGGAGGGGGGGGATACGCAGTATTTT. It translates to CASSDTLEGGDTQYF.

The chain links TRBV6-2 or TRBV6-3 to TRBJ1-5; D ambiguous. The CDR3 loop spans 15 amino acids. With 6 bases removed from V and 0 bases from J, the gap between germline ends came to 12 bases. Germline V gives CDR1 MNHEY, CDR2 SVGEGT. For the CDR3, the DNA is TGTGCCAGCAGGTACGGGGTTTATAGCAATCAGCCCCAGCATTTT. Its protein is CASRYGVYSNQPQHF.

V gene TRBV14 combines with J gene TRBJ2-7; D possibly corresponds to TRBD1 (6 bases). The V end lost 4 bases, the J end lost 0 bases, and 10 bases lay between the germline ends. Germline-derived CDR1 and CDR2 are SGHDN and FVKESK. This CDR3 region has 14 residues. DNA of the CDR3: TGTGCCAGCAGCCCCACGACAGGCTCCTACGAGCAGTACTTC. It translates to CASSPTTGSYEQYF.

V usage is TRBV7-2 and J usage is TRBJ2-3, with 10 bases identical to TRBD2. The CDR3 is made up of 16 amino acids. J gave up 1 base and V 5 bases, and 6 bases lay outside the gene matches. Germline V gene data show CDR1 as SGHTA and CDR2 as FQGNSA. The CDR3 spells CASSRTGTSGTDTQYF. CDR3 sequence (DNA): TGTGCCAGCAGCCGGACCGGGACTAGCGGCACAGATACGCAGTATTTT.

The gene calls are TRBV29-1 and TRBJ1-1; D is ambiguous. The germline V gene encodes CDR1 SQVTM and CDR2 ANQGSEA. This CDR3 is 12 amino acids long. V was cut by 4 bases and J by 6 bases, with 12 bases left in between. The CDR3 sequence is CSVVDGWSEAFF. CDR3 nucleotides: TGCAGCGTTGTTGACGGTTGGTCTGAAGCTTTCTTT.

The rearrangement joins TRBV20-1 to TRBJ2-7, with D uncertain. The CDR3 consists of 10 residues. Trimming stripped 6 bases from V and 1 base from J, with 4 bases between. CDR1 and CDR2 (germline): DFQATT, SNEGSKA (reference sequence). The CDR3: CSAVSYEQYF. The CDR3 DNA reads TGCAGTGCGGTTTCCTACGAGCAGTACTTC.

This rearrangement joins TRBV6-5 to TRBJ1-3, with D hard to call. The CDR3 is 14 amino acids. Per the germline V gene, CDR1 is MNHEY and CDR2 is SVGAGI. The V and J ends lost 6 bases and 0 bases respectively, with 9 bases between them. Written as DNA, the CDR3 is TGTGCCAGCAGACTGGAGTACTCTGGAAACACCATATATTTT. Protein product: CASRLEYSGNTIYF.

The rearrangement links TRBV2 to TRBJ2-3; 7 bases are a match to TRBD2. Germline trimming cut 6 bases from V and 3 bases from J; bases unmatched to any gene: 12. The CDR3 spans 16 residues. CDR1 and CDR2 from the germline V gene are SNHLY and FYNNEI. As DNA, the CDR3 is TGTGCCAGCAGACCTGGGGGGGGAGTGGGGACAGATACGCAGTATTTT. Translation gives CASRPGGGVGTDTQYF. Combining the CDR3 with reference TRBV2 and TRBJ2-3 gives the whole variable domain EPEVTQTPSHQVTQMGQEVILRCVPISNHLYFYWYRQILGQKVEFLVSFYNNEISEKSEIFDDQFSVERPDGSNFTLKIRSTKLEDSAMYFCASRPGGGVGTDTQYFGPGTRLTVL.

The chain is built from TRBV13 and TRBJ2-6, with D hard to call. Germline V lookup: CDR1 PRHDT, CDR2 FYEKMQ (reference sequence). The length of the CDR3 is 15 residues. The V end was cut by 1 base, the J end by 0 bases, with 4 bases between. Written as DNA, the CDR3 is TGTGCCAGCAGCTTAGCTCTCTCTGGGGCCAACGTCCTGACTTTC. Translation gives CASSLALSGANVLTF. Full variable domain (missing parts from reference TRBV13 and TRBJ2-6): AAGVIQSPRHLIKEKRETATLKCYPIPRHDTVYWYQQGPGQDPQFLISFYEKMQSDKGSIPDRFSAQQFSDYHSELNMSSLELGDSALYFCASSLALSGANVLTFGAGSRLTVL.

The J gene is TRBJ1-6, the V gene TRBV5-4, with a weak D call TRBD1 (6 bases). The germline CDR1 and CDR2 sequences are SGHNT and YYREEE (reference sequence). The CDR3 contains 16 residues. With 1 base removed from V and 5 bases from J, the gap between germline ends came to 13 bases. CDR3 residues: CASSLFGGPDNSPLHF. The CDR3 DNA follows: TGTGCCAGCAGCTTGTTTGGGGGCCCAGATAATTCACCCCTCCACTTT.

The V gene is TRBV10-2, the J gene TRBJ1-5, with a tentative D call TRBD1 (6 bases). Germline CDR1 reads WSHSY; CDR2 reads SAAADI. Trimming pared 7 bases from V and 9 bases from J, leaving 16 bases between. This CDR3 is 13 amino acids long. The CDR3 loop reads CASNGAGERPQHF. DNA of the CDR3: TGCGCCAGCAACGGGGCAGGGGAGCGGCCCCAGCATTTT.

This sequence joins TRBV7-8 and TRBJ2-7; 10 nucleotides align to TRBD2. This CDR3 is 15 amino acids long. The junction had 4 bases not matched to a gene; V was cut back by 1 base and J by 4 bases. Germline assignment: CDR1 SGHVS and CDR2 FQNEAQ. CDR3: CASSLGLAGAYEQYF. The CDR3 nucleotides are TGTGCCAGCAGCTTAGGGCTAGCGGGAGCGTACGAGCAGTACTTC.

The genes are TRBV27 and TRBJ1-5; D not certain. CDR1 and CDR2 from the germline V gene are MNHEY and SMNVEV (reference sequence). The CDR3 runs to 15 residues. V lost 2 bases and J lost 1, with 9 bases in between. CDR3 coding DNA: TGTGCCAGCAGTTTAACCCCCCCCAGCAATCAGCCCCAGCATTTT. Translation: CASSLTPPSNQPQHF.

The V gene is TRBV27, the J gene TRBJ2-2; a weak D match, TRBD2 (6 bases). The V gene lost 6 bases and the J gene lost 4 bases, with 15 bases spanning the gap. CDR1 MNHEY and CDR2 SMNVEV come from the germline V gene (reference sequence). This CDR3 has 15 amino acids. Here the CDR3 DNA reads TGTGCCAGCAGCGGTGGGGGGTCCGGCACCGGGGAGCTGTTTTTT. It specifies CASSGGGSGTGELFF.

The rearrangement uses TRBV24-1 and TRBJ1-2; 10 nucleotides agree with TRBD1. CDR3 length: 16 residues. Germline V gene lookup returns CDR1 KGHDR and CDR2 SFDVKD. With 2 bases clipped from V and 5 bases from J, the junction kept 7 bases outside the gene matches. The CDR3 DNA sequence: TGTGCCACCAGTGATTGGCGCCGGACAGGGGGTTATGGCTACACCTTC. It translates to CATSDWRRTGGYGYTF.

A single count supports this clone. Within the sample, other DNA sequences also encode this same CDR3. The CDR3 DNA sequence: TGTGCCAGCAGCTTAGGTGGGACGAACACTGAAGCTTTCTTT. Amino acids: CASSLGGTNTEAFF. V and J are TRBV11-3 and TRBJ1-1, with a tentative D call TRBD1 (5 bases). V lost 1 base and J 1 base, leaving 7 bases between the germline ends. CDR3 length: 14 amino acids. Germline loops: CDR1 SGHNT, CDR2 YENEEA.

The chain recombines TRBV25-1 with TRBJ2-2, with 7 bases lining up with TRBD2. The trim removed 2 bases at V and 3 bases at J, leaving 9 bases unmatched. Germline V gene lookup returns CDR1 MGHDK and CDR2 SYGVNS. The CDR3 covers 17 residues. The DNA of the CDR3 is TGTGCCAGCAGTGAACCCGGACTAGGGATTTACACCGGGGAGCTGTTTTTT. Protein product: CASSEPGLGIYTGELFF.

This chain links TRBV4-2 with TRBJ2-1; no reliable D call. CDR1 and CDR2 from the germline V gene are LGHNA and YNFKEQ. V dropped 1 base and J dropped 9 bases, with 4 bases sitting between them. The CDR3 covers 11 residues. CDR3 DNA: TGTGCCAGCAGCCAAGGAGTTGAGCAGTTCTTC. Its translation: CASSQGVEQFF.